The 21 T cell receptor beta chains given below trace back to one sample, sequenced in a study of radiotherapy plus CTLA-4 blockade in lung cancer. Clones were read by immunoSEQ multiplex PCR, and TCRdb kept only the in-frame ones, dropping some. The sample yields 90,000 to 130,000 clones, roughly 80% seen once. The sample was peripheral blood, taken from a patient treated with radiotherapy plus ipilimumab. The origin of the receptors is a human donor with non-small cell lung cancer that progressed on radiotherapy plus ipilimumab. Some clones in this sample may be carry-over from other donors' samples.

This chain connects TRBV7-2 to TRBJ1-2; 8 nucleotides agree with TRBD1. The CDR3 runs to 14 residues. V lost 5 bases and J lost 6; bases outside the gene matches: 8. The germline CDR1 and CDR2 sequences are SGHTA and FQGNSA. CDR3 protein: CASSPRTGRDGYTF. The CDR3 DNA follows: TGTGCCAGCAGCCCACGGACAGGGAGGGATGGCTACACCTTC.

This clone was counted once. The CDR3 nucleotides are TGTGCCTGGAGTGTACGGTTGCCGGACCGCCAAGAGACCCAGTACTTC. Protein sequence: CAWSVRLPDRQETQYF. V usage is TRBV30 and J usage is TRBJ2-5; D is uncertain. V was pared by 0 bases and J by 1 base, with 15 bases between. There are 16 residues in the CDR3. Germline CDR1 is GTSNPN and CDR2 is SVGIG (reference sequence).

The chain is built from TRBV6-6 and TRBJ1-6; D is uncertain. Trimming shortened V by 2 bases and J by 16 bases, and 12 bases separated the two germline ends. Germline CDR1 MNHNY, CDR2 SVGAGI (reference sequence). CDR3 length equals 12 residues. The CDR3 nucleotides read TGTGCCAGCAGTTACGCCACGGTCCCTCTCCACTTT. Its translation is CASSYATVPLHF.

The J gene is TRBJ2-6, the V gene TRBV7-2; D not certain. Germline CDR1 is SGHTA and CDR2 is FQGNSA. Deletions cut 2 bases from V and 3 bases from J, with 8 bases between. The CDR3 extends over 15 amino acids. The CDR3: CASSLSLGGANVLTF. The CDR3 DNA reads TGTGCCAGCAGCTTATCCTTGGGTGGGGCCAACGTCCTGACTTTC.

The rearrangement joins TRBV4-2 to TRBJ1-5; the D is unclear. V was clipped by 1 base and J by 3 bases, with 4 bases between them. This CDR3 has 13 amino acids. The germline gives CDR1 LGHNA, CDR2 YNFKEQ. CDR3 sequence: CASSQGSNQPQHF. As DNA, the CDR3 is TGTGCCAGCAGCCAAGGATCCAATCAGCCCCAGCATTTT.

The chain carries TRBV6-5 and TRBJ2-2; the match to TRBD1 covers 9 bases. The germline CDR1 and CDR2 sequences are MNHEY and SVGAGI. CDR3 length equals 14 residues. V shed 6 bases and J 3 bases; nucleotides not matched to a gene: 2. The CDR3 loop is CASRTGGHTGELFF. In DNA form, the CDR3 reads TGTGCCAGCAGAACAGGGGGCCACACCGGGGAGCTGTTTTTT.

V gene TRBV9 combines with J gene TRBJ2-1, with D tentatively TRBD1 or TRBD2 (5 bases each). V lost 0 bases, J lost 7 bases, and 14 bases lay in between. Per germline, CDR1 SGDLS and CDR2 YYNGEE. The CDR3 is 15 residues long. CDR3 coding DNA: TGTGCCAGCAGCGTAGCGGGGCGAGAAACTAATGAGCAGTTCTTC. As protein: CASSVAGRETNEQFF.

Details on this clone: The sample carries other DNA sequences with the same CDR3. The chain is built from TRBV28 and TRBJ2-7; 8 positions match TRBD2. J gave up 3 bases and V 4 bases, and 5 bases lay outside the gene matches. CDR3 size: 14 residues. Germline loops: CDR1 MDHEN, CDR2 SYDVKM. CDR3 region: CASSSGGAFYEQYF. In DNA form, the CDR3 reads TGTGCCAGCAGTTCGGGGGGGGCCTTCTACGAGCAGTACTTC.

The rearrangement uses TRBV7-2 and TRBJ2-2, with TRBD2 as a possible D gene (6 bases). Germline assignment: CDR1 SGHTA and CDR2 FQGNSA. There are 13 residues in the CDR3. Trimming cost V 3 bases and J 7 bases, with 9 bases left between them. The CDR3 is CASSFAGIGELFF. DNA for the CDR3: TGTGCCAGCAGCTTTGCGGGGATCGGGGAGCTGTTTTTT.

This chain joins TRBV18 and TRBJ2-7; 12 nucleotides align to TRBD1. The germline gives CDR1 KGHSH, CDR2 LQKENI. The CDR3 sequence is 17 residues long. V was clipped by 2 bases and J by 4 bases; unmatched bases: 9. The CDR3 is CASSPGTGGVMRYEQYF. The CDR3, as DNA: TGTGCCAGCTCACCAGGGACAGGGGGCGTTATGCGATACGAGCAGTACTTC.

CDR3 nucleotide sequence: TGCGCCAGCAGCTTGGCCGAGAGGGGGATACTCACTGAAGCTTTCTTT. Its translation: CASSLAERGILTEAFF. J is TRBJ1-1 and V is TRBV5-1; maybe TRBD1 (6 bases). Germline assignment: CDR1 SGHRS and CDR2 YFSETQ. The CDR3 is made up of 16 amino acids. Trimming shortened V by 0 bases and J by 4 bases, and 16 bases separated the two germline ends.

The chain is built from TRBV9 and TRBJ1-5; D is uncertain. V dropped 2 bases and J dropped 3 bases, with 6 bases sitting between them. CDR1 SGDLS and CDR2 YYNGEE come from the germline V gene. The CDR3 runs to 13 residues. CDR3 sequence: CASSVSSNQPQHF. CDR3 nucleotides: TGTGCCAGCAGCGTTTCCTCCAATCAGCCCCAGCATTTT.

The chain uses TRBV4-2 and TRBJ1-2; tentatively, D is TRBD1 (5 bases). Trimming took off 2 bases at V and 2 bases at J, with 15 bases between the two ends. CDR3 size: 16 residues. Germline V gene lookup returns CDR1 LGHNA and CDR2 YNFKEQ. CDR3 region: CASSQHLQGGNYGYTF. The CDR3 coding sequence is TGTGCCAGCAGCCAACATTTGCAGGGCGGGAACTATGGCTACACCTTC.

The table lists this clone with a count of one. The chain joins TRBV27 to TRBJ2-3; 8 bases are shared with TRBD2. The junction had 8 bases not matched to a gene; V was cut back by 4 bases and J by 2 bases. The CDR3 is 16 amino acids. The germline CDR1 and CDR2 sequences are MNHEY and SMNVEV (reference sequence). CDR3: CASSSKSGGYTDTQYF. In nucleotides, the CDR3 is TGTGCCAGCAGTTCGAAAAGCGGGGGTTACACAGATACGCAGTATTTT.

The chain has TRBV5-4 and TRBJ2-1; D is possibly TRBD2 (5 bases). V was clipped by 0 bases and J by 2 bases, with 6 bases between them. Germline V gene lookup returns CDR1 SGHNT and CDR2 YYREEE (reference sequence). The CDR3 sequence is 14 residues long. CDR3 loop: CASSLDGAYNEQFF. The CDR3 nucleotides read TGTGCCAGCAGCTTGGACGGGGCCTACAATGAGCAGTTCTTC.

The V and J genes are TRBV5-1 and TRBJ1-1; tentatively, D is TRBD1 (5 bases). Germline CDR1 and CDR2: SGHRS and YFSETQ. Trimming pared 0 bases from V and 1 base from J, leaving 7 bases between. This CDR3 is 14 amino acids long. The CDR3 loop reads CASSLDGTNTEAFF. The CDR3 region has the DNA TGCGCCAGCAGCTTGGACGGGACGAACACTGAAGCTTTCTTT.

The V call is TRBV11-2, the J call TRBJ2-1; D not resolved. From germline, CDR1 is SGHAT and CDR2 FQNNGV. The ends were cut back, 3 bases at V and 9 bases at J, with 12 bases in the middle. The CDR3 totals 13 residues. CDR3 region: CASSLGRAAEQFF. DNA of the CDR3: TGTGCCAGCAGCTTGGGTAGGGCAGCTGAGCAGTTCTTC.

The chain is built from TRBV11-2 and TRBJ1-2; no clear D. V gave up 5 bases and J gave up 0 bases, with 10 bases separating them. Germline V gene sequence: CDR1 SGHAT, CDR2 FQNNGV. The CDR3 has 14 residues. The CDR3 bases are TGTGCCAGCAGCCCCCGGATGTCTAACTATGGCTACACCTTC. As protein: CASSPRMSNYGYTF. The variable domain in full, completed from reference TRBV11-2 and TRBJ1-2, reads EAGVAQSPRYKIIEKRQSVAFWCNPISGHATLYWYQQILGQGPKLLIQFQNNGVVDDSQLPKDRFSAERLKGVDSTLKIQPAKLEDSAVYLCASSPRMSNYGYTFGSGTRLTVV.

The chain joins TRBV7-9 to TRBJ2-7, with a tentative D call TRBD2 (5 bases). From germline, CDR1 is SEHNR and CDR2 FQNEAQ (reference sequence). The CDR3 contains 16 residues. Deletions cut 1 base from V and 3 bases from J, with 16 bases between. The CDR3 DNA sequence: TGTGCCAGCAGCTTAGATGTTGCGGGCACAAACTACGAGCAGTACTTC. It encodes CASSLDVAGTNYEQYF.

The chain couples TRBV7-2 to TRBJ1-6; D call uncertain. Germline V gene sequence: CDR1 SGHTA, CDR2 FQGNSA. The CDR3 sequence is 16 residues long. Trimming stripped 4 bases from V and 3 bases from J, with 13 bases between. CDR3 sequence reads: CASSSAGRLYNSPLHF. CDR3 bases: TGTGCCAGCAGCTCTGCTGGAAGGCTCTATAATTCACCCCTCCACTTT.

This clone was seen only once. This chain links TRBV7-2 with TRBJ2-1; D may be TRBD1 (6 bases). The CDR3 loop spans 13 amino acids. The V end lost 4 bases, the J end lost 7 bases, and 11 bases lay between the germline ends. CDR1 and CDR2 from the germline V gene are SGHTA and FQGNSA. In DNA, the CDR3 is TGTGCCAGCAGCTCCAGGGGTTGGAATGAGCAGTTCTTC. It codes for CASSSRGWNEQFF.